Below are 13 T cell receptor beta chains sequenced from a single sample in a study of shared clonotypes between healthy human individuals. CD8 cells regarded as naive lacked CD45RO, were positively chosen for CCR7, and omitted terminally differentiated effector memory CD45RA+ cells. Clones were read by immunoSEQ multiplex PCR, and TCRdb kept only the in-frame ones, dropping some. The sample has hundreds of thousands of clones; around 96% are singletons. Sample: naive CD8+ T cells sorted from blood. Receptor source: a woman in her thirties in good health.

Note on this clone: Within the sample, other DNA sequences also encode this same CDR3. V usage is TRBV11-2 and J usage is TRBJ2-2; tentatively, D is TRBD2 (5 bases). Germline V lookup: CDR1 SGHAT, CDR2 FQNNGV. This CDR3 comprises 14 residues. V was shortened by 2 bases and J by 4 bases, with 8 bases between the two germline ends. CDR3 residues: CASSLIEGTGELFF. The DNA for the CDR3 is TGTGCCAGCAGCTTAATAGAGGGCACCGGGGAGCTGTTTTTT.

The V call is TRBV10-3, the J call TRBJ1-1, with a possible D match to TRBD1 (6 bases). V dropped 4 bases and J dropped 4 bases, with 10 bases sitting between them. The germline CDR1 and CDR2 sequences are ENHRY and SYGVKD. This CDR3 is built from 13 residues. Here the CDR3 DNA reads TGTGCCATCAGTGTGGGGGGGGCCACTGAAGCTTTCTTT. Its translation: CAISVGGATEAFF.

The V gene is TRBV7-9, the J gene TRBJ2-5, with no clear D. This CDR3 is built from 13 residues. Trimming pared 5 bases from V and 0 bases from J, leaving 7 bases between. CDR1 SEHNR and CDR2 FQNEAQ come from the germline V gene (reference sequence). The CDR3 is CASSPKYQETQYF. The CDR3 region has the DNA TGTGCCAGCAGCCCAAAGTACCAAGAGACCCAGTACTTC.

The count of this clone is one. The chain recombines TRBV7-2 with TRBJ2-2; weak D call: TRBD1 (7 bases). Germline loops: CDR1 SGHTA, CDR2 FQGNSA. The V gene lost 3 bases and the J gene lost 3 bases, with 11 bases spanning the gap. This CDR3 comprises 15 residues. The CDR3 bases are TGTGCCAGCAGCTTTGGCAGGGGGGACACCGGGGAGCTGTTTTTT. This codes for CASSFGRGDTGELFF. Variable domain in full (rest from reference TRBV7-2 and TRBJ2-2): GAGVSQSPSNKVTEKGKDVELRCDPISGHTALYWYRQSLGQGLEFLIYFQGNSAPDKSGLPSDRFSAERTGGSVSTLTIQRTQQEDSAVYLCASSFGRGDTGELFFGEGSRLTVL.

V and J are TRBV9 and TRBJ2-1; TRBD1 or TRBD2 may be the D gene (7 bases each). Germline V gene lookup returns CDR1 SGDLS and CDR2 YYNGEE. This CDR3 contains 17 residues. Trimming took off 3 bases at V and 2 bases at J, with 18 bases between the two ends. The CDR3 DNA reads as TGTGCCAGCAGCGAGTCCCCCAGGGGGAGGGCCTACAATGAGCAGTTCTTC. This encodes CASSESPRGRAYNEQFF.

The V and J genes are TRBV29-1 and TRBJ2-7, with D perhaps matching TRBD2 (6 bases). V dropped 6 bases and J dropped 3 bases, with 15 bases sitting between them. The CDR3 totals 13 residues. Germline loops: CDR1 SQVTM, CDR2 ANQGSEA. CDR3 protein: CSVGGKQIYEQYF. In nucleotides, the CDR3 is TGCAGCGTCGGAGGGAAGCAGATCTACGAGCAGTACTTC.

The CDR3 spells CAISADRGQNSLYGYTF. CDR3 sequence (DNA): TGTGCCATCAGTGCGGACAGGGGGCAGAACAGCCTCTATGGCTACACCTTC. The chain carries TRBV10-3 and TRBJ1-2, with 11 bases fitting TRBD1. Germline V CDR1 and CDR2: ENHRY, SYGVKD. The CDR3 consists of 17 residues. V shed 4 bases and J 4 bases; nucleotides not matched to a gene: 11.

This clone has just one count. Other DNA sequences of this sample code for an identical CDR3. The chain has TRBV27 and TRBJ2-3, with 10 positions matching TRBD2. Trimming removed 3 bases from V and 1 base from J; junction bases left unmatched: 1. The germline V gene encodes CDR1 MNHEY and CDR2 SMNVEV (reference sequence). CDR3 length: 15 residues. This CDR3 is CASSFGTSGTDTQYF. In nucleotides, the CDR3 is TGTGCCAGCAGTTTCGGGACTAGCGGCACAGATACGCAGTATTTT.

This clone was detected once. This rearrangement joins TRBV27 to TRBJ2-7; the match to TRBD2 covers 12 bases. From germline, CDR1 is MNHEY and CDR2 SMNVEV (reference sequence). The junction had 9 bases not matched to a gene; V was cut back by 2 bases and J by 7 bases. The CDR3 contains 16 residues. In nucleotides, the CDR3 is TGTGCCAGCAGTTTAGTTCTAGCGGGAGGGCCAGGGGAGCAGTACTTC. Translating it yields CASSLVLAGGPGEQYF.

The chain links TRBV5-1 to TRBJ2-6, with D perhaps matching TRBD1 (5 bases). The CDR3 spans 15 residues. Trimming removed 1 base at V and 4 bases at J, with 9 bases between. The germline CDR1 and CDR2 sequences are SGHRS and YFSETQ. CDR3 sequence (DNA): TGCGCCAGCAGCTTGCAGGGTGCGGGGGCCAACGTCCTGACTTTC. Translating it yields CASSLQGAGANVLTF.

The genes are TRBV19 and TRBJ2-1, with 12 positions matching TRBD2. The ends lost 4 bases at V and 3 bases at J; junction bases unmatched: 1. CDR1 is LNHDA and CDR2 is SQIVND in the germline V gene (reference sequence). The CDR3 spans 15 residues. This CDR3 reads CASSKLAGGYNEQFF. Here the CDR3 DNA reads TGTGCCAGTAGTAAACTAGCGGGGGGCTACAATGAGCAGTTCTTC.

This chain connects TRBV5-1 to TRBJ1-1; no clear D gene. The V gene lost 0 bases and the J gene lost 3 bases, with 6 bases spanning the gap. Germline V gene sequence: CDR1 SGHRS, CDR2 YFSETQ. The CDR3 runs 13 residues. This CDR3 reads CASSLDKYTEAFF. CDR3 nucleotide sequence: TGCGCCAGCAGCTTGGACAAATACACTGAAGCTTTCTTT.

A single count supports this clone. The chain combines TRBV10-3 with TRBJ1-1, with D maybe TRBD1 (5 bases). Germline V CDR1 and CDR2: ENHRY, SYGVKD. This CDR3 comprises 15 residues. Trimming stripped 0 bases from V and 4 bases from J, with 12 bases between. The CDR3 DNA reads as TGTGCCATCAGTGAGTCAGGGGAGGCGGTCACTGAAGCTTTCTTT. It codes for CAISESGEAVTEAFF.